This passage covers 8 T cell receptor beta chains from one sample sequenced in a study of PD-1 blockade in classical Hodgkin lymphoma. Documented time point: newly diagnosed, previously untreated cHL patient sample. Only in-frame clones appear in the TCRdb table, and some are missing; sequencing was by immunoSEQ multiplex PCR. The sample holds around 30,000 clones, 91% seen once. Specimen: peripheral blood mononuclear cells (PBMCs). These TCRs come from a human donor with classical Hodgkin lymphoma.

The chain is built from TRBV7-9 and TRBJ2-1; D might be TRBD2 (6 bases). Trimming stripped 1 base from V and 10 bases from J, with 14 bases between. The CDR3 sequence is 14 residues long. CDR1 is SEHNR, CDR2 FQNEAQ, per germline (reference sequence). CDR3 in DNA: TGTGCCAGCAGCTTAGAGCGGCTAGCGAGGGAGCAGTTCTTC. Protein: CASSLERLAREQFF.

The chain uses TRBV28 and TRBJ1-3; a weak D match, TRBD1 (5 bases). The CDR3 consists of 14 residues. Germline V gene data show CDR1 as MDHEN and CDR2 as SYDVKM. Trimming shortened V by 10 bases and J by 8 bases, and 21 bases separated the two germline ends. CDR3 sequence reads: CATSIEGTGDTIYF. The CDR3 DNA follows: TGTGCCACCTCGATTGAGGGGACTGGGGACACCATATATTTT.

The gene calls are TRBV11-2 and TRBJ2-7; unclear D gene. In germline, CDR1 is SGHAT, CDR2 FQNNGV. V dropped 0 bases and J dropped 2 bases, with 11 bases sitting between them. The CDR3 length is 15 residues. The CDR3 spells CASSLDLISTYEQYF. The CDR3 bases are TGTGCCAGCAGCTTAGACCTTATTTCGACCTACGAGCAGTACTTC. Full variable domain (rest looked up from reference TRBV11-2 and TRBJ2-7): EAGVAQSPRYKIIEKRQSVAFWCNPISGHATLYWYQQILGQGPKLLIQFQNNGVVDDSQLPKDRFSAERLKGVDSTLKIQPAKLEDSAVYLCASSLDLISTYEQYFGPGTRLTVT.

This chain joins TRBV7-6 and TRBJ2-7; 9 nucleotides align to TRBD2. Germline V gene data show CDR1 as SGHVS and CDR2 as FNYEAQ. CDR3 size: 15 residues. V lost 4 bases, J lost 5 bases, and 9 bases stayed unmatched. The CDR3 sequence is CASSSPAGGRDEQYF. The CDR3 coding sequence is TGTGCCAGCAGCTCCCCCGCGGGGGGGAGGGACGAGCAGTACTTC.

The V call is TRBV10-3, the J call TRBJ2-7, with a tentative D call TRBD1 (6 bases). Germline values: CDR1 ENHRY, CDR2 SYGVKD. The CDR3 covers 15 residues. The ends were cut back, 8 bases at V and 3 bases at J, with 20 bases in the middle. Here the CDR3 DNA reads TGTGCCATCGCCGGCGCAGGGGCTGGTCGCTACGAGCAGTACTTC. Encoded protein: CAIAGAGAGRYEQYF.

The rearrangement links TRBV6-1 to TRBJ2-5; TRBD1 aligns across 7 bases. The CDR3 consists of 15 residues. V trimming: 6 bases; J trimming: 5 bases; junction bases outside the gene matches: 12. Germline CDR1 and CDR2: MNHNS and SASEGT. CDR3 sequence: CASSDTGVVGETQYF. The CDR3 bases are TGTGCCAGCAGCGACACAGGGGTGGTAGGGGAGACCCAGTACTTC.

J is TRBJ1-5 and V is TRBV21-1. TRBV21-1 is given as a pseudogene. CDR3 length equals 19 residues. The CDR3 bases are TGTGCCAGCAGCAAAGGAAGTATAGGGTCGGGGGATAGCAATCAGCCCCAGCATTTT. Translated: CASSKGSIGSGDSNQPQHF.

This chain connects TRBV19 to TRBJ1-1; D uncertain. The CDR3 totals 13 residues. Germline CDR1 LNHDA, CDR2 SQIVND (reference sequence). Trimming left V 4 bases short and J 4 bases short, with 10 bases between. CDR3 amino acids: CASSTQRSTEAFF. DNA of the CDR3: TGTGCCAGTAGTACTCAGAGGAGCACTGAAGCTTTCTTT.